This T cell receptor (beta chain) originates from a study of blood T cell repertoires in COVID-19. Study-level background: Italy, Spain and the United States were the sources of the convalescent and acute COVID-19 samples. The cDNA or gDNA used as material had been derived from T cells, B-cell-depleted T cells, or PBMCs.

The germline gives CDR1 ENHRY, CDR2 SYGVKD. The CDR3 totals 14 residues. Between the trimmed V and J ends, which lost 4 bases and 5 bases, there was a span of 12 bases. Authors' analysis steps: Counts of nucleated cells, estimated from reference gene primer amplification, were obtained. Libraries were prepared by immunoSEQ multiplex PCR; TCRdb keeps only in-frame clonotypes and omits some of them. The D gene and trimming were derived from the DNA, and the V and J assignments and clone size from that table. The table records approximately 200,000 clones, more than 70% of them present only once. The sample consisted of peripheral blood. The TCR was taken from a woman in her 30s with acute or convalescent COVID-19. The chain uses TRBV10-3 and TRBJ2-1, with D perhaps matching TRBD1 (5 bases). The CDR3 spells CAISGREGNNEQFF. For the CDR3, the DNA is TGTGCCATCAGTGGCAGGGAAGGTAACAATGAGCAGTTCTTC.